Following are 21 T cell receptor beta chains from one sample sequenced in a study of brain T cells in children with intractable seizures. Using immunoSEQ multiplex PCR, the repertoire was profiled, and TCRdb retains in-frame clones only, with some absent. In the table there are about 22,000 clones, 94% of which are singletons. The specimen was peripheral blood, collected at surgery. Receptors were obtained from a boy younger than 18 with focal cortical dysplasia and intractable seizures.

The chain recombines TRBV7-9 with TRBJ2-2; D gene uncertain. CDR1 and CDR2 (germline): SEHNR, FQNEAQ (reference sequence). The CDR3 spans 17 residues. V gave up 7 bases and J gave up 2 bases, with 20 bases separating them. DNA of the CDR3: TGTGCCAGCACCGAACCCGACCCCATGATAAACACCGGGGAGCTGTTTTTT. Translating gives CASTEPDPMINTGELFF.

The chain combines TRBV7-3 with TRBJ2-1; the match to TRBD2 covers 8 bases. Germline trimming cut 5 bases from V and 10 bases from J; bases unmatched to any gene: 7. Germline V gene sequence: CDR1 SGHTA, CDR2 FQGTGA. The CDR3 extends over 13 amino acids. The CDR3 is CASSLTSAGEQFF. The CDR3 region has the DNA TGTGCCAGCAGCCTGACTAGCGCGGGAGAGCAGTTCTTC.

The rearrangement uses TRBV19 and TRBJ1-1, with TRBD1 matching over 8 bases. This CDR3 has 15 residues. Germline CDR1 is LNHDA and CDR2 is SQIVND (reference sequence). Trimming at V came to 7 bases and at J to 6 bases, leaving 13 bases not matched to a gene. CDR3 region: CASTPRAGGPAEAFF. CDR3 in DNA: TGTGCCAGTACTCCCAGGGCAGGGGGCCCCGCTGAAGCTTTCTTT.

The chain combines TRBV7-9 with TRBJ1-1, with D maybe TRBD1 (5 bases). The V gene lost 5 bases and the J gene lost 3 bases, with 13 bases spanning the gap. This CDR3 contains 14 residues. CDR1 and CDR2 from the germline V gene are SEHNR and FQNEAQ (reference sequence). The CDR3 region has the DNA TGTGCCAGCAGCCCGAAAGGAGGGGACACTGAAGCTTTCTTT. It is translated as CASSPKGGDTEAFF.

This chain joins TRBV9 and TRBJ2-5; D is ambiguous. CDR1 is SGDLS, CDR2 YYNGEE, per germline. Trimming removed 3 bases at V and 4 bases at J, with 4 bases between. The CDR3 spans 11 residues. The CDR3 spells CASSAGETQYF. The CDR3, as DNA: TGTGCCAGCAGCGCGGGAGAGACCCAGTACTTC.

The chain has TRBV6-4 and TRBJ2-6, with D possibly TRBD1 on 6 matching bases. This CDR3 is built from 18 residues. Germline CDR1 and CDR2: MRHNA and SNTAGT. Deletions cut 5 bases from V and 0 bases from J, with 17 bases between. The CDR3 loop reads CASSPADSVSSGANVLTF. The CDR3 DNA is TGTGCCAGCAGTCCGGCGGACAGCGTTAGCTCTGGGGCCAACGTCCTGACTTTC.

This rearrangement joins TRBV15 to TRBJ1-1; D call uncertain. The V gene's germline CDR1 is LNHNV and CDR2 YYDKDF (reference sequence). The CDR3 sequence is 12 residues long. The ends were cut back, 0 bases at V and 3 bases at J, with 2 bases in the middle. The CDR3: CATSRDYTEAFF. The CDR3 nucleotides are TGTGCCACCAGCAGAGATTACACTGAAGCTTTCTTT.

V and J are TRBV18 and TRBJ2-2; D might be TRBD1 or TRBD2, each matching 6 bases. V lost 2 bases to trimming and J lost 7 bases, with 14 bases between them. CDR1 and CDR2 (germline): KGHSH, LQKENI. The CDR3 spans 15 residues. The CDR3 nucleotides read TGTGCCAGCTCACCAGTTCGGGGGCGCAACGGGGAGCTGTTTTTT. Protein product: CASSPVRGRNGELFF.

The V gene is TRBV13, the J gene TRBJ2-1; D is possibly TRBD2 (6 bases). Trimming took 5 bases from V and 0 from J, leaving 11 bases between them. This CDR3 is 15 amino acids long. Germline-derived CDR1 and CDR2 are PRHDT and FYEKMQ (reference sequence). The chain's CDR3 is CASSPGTFSYNEQFF. The CDR3, as DNA: TGTGCCAGCAGCCCGGGGACTTTCTCCTACAATGAGCAGTTCTTC.

The chain has TRBV9 and TRBJ1-2; no clear D. Germline V CDR1 and CDR2: SGDLS, YYNGEE. The length of the CDR3 is 13 residues. The germline V and J ends were trimmed by 4 bases and 0 bases, with 7 bases remaining between them. CDR3 DNA sequence: TGTGCCAGCAGCCCGGGGACTAACTATGGCTACACCTTC. Amino acid sequence: CASSPGTNYGYTF.

This CDR3 reads CASSSFGYEQYF. The CDR3 DNA reads as TGTGCCAGCAGCTCTTTCGGGTACGAGCAGTACTTC. The V and J genes are TRBV11-2 and TRBJ2-7; the D is unclear. The CDR3 totals 12 residues. Deletions cut 4 bases from V and 4 bases from J, with 8 bases between. From germline, CDR1 is SGHAT and CDR2 FQNNGV.

This clone was seen once. The chain employs TRBV28 and TRBJ1-3; D remains unclear. CDR1 is MDHEN and CDR2 is SYDVKM in the germline V gene. The CDR3 totals 13 residues. V was clipped by 6 bases and J by 4 bases, with 10 bases between them. The CDR3 DNA follows: TGTGCCAGCAGGCCAACTGGAGGAAACACCATATATTTT. As protein: CASRPTGGNTIYF.

This rearrangement joins TRBV27 to TRBJ1-1; 8 bases match TRBD1. From germline, CDR1 is MNHEY and CDR2 SMNVEV (reference sequence). The CDR3 length is 14 residues. J was trimmed by 9 bases and V by 7 bases; bases with no gene match: 13. The CDR3 protein is CASMGKRQGLKAFF. The CDR3 DNA reads as TGTGCCAGCATGGGGAAGAGACAGGGGCTGAAAGCTTTCTTT.

The chain links TRBV19 to TRBJ1-5; D gene unclear. Germline CDR1 LNHDA, CDR2 SQIVND (reference sequence). V dropped 7 bases and J dropped 2 bases, with 21 bases sitting between them. The CDR3 totals 17 residues. CDR3 residues: CASTNPQAVSGNQPQHF. The CDR3 coding sequence is TGTGCCAGTACCAACCCCCAGGCCGTTTCGGGCAATCAGCCCCAGCATTTT.

The chain recombines TRBV7-8 with TRBJ1-2; no firm D call. The CDR3 extends over 17 amino acids. V was pared by 1 base and J by 2 bases, with 17 bases between. Germline V gene lookup returns CDR1 SGHVS and CDR2 FQNEAQ. The CDR3 region has the DNA TGTGCCAGCAGCTTAGGGCCCCCATGGAATCCAAACTATGGCTACACCTTC. Translated: CASSLGPPWNPNYGYTF.

This chain connects TRBV7-9 to TRBJ2-2; 8 bases are shared with TRBD2. The CDR3 extends over 16 amino acids. Per germline, CDR1 SEHNR and CDR2 FQNEAQ (reference sequence). V was pared by 1 base and J by 3 bases, with 4 bases of the junction left unmatched. The CDR3 nucleotides are TGTGCCAGCAGCTTAGTAGGACTAGCTGACACCGGGGAGCTGTTTTTT. It yields the protein CASSLVGLADTGELFF. Looking up the rest from reference TRBV7-9 and TRBJ2-2 gives the full variable domain: DTGVSQNPRHKITKRGQNVTFRCDPISEHNRLYWYRQTLGQGPEFLTYFQNEAQLEKSRLLSDRFSAERPKGSFSTLEIQRTEQGDSAMYLCASSLVGLADTGELFFGEGSRLTVL.

The chain has TRBV7-9 and TRBJ1-1, with no clear D. V was pared by 2 bases and J by 8 bases, with 6 bases between. Per germline, CDR1 SEHNR and CDR2 FQNEAQ (reference sequence). The CDR3 runs to 11 residues. The CDR3 bases are TGTGCCAGCAGCTTAAACGGGGAAGCTTTCTTT. It yields the protein CASSLNGEAFF.

This sequence joins TRBV9 and TRBJ1-3, with D hard to call. Trimming removed 0 bases from V and 3 bases from J, with 7 bases in between. The CDR3 runs 14 residues. CDR1 is SGDLS, CDR2 YYNGEE, per germline. The CDR3 bases are TGTGCCAGCAGCGTAGGGGGAGGTGGAAACACCATATATTTT. Translating it yields CASSVGGGGNTIYF.

V gene TRBV3-1 (or the pseudogene TRBV3-2) combines with J gene TRBJ2-7; D perhaps matches TRBD2 (5 bases). Trimming pared 4 bases from V and 1 base from J, leaving 8 bases between. Germline V gene sequence: CDR1 LGHDT, CDR2 YNNKEL (reference sequence). The CDR3 is made up of 13 amino acids. CDR3 loop: CASSRLASYEQYF. The CDR3 DNA reads as TGTGCCAGCAGCCGATTAGCGTCCTACGAGCAGTACTTC.

This clone was counted a single time. The rearrangement links TRBV7-2 to TRBJ2-7; 9 bases line up with TRBD2. The germline V gene encodes CDR1 SGHTA and CDR2 FQGNSA. J lost 4 bases, V lost 7 bases, and 5 bases had no gene match. There are 13 residues in the CDR3. The CDR3 region has the DNA TGTGCCAGCACGTTTAGCGGGGGATACGAGCAGTACTTC. Protein product: CASTFSGGYEQYF.

The CDR3 DNA sequence: TGTGCCAGCAGCTTAGAAACCCCTAGCGGGGGAGCCTACGAGCAGTACTTC. This encodes CASSLETPSGGAYEQYF. The V and J genes are TRBV11-2 and TRBJ2-7; 10 bases are shared with TRBD2. This CDR3 has 17 residues. V gave up 0 bases and J gave up 2 bases; unmatched junction bases: 7. Germline V gene sequence: CDR1 SGHAT, CDR2 FQNNGV.